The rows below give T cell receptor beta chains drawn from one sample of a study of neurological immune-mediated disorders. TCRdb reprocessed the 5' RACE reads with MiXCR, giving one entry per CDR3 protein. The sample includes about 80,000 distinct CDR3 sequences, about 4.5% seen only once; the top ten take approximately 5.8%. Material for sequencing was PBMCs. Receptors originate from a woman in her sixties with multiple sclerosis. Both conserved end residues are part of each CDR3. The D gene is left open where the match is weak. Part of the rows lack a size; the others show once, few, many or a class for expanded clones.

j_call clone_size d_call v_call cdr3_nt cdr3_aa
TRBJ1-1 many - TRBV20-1 TGCAGTGCTAGATACTGGGGGAATCAGGACACTGAAGCTTTCTTT CSARYWGNQDTEAFF
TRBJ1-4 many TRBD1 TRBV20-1 TGCAGTGCTAAAATGGGACAGGGAGGATTAAATGAAAAACTGTTTTTT CSAKMGQGGLNEKLFF
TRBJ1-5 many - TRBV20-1 TGCAGTGCTAGAGCGGAGGGAAGCAATCAGCCCCAGCATTTT CSARAEGSNQPQHF
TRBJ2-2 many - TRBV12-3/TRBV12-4 TGTGCCAGCAGACAGGAGAACACCGGGGAGCTGTTTTTT CASRQENTGELFF
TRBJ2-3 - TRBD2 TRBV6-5 TGTGCCAGCAGTTATAGCGGGGGACCCAGAGCAACAGATACGCAGTATTTT CASSYSGGPRATDTQYF
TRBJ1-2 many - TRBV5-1 TGCGCCAGCAGCCCGGACGGAGACTATGGCTACACCTTC CASSPDGDYGYTF
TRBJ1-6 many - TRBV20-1 TGCAGTGCTCCGCCAGACAGCCAAACGGGACACATTAATTCACCCCTCCACTTT CSAPPDSQTGHINSPLHF
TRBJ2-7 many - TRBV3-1 TGTGCCAGCAGCCAAGACCCCGGGACCGCCTCCTACGAGCAGTACTTC CASSQDPGTASYEQYF
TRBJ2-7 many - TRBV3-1 TGTGCCAGCAGCTTCCCTGGGTTGGCCTACGAGCAGTACTTC CASSFPGLAYEQYF
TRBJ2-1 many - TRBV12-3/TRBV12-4 TGTGCCAGCAGTTTAGCGGGCGCGGTGGGTTCGAATGAGCAGTTCTTC CASSLAGAVGSNEQFF
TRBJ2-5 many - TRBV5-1 TGCGCCAGCAGCTTGGGGGGACAACTCGTAGAGACCCAGTACTTC CASSLGGQLVETQYF
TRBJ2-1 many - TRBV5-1 TGCGCCAGCAGCCCCTCTTCGACCTACAATGAGCAGTTCTTC CASSPSSTYNEQFF
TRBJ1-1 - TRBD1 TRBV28 TGTGCCAGCATGACAGGGGGCAGGGGAAAACCTGAAGCTTTCTTT CASMTGGRGKPEAFF
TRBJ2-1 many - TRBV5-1 TGCGCCAGCAGCCATCGGACAGAGGGTAACAATGAGCAGTTCTTC CASSHRTEGNNEQFF
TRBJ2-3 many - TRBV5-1 TGCGCCAGCAGCTTGGATGCGGATACGCAGTATTTT CASSLDADTQYF
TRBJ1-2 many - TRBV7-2 TGTGCCAGCAGCCCGGACCGGGGGGTTCCCAATGGCTACACCTTC CASSPDRGVPNGYTF
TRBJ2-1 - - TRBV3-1 TGTACCAGCAGCCACGCCGGGACTCTTAATGAGCAGTTCTTC CTSSHAGTLNEQFF
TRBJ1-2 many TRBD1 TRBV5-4 TGTGCCAGCAGCACTGGTGCGGGGACAGGGACAAACTATGGCTACACCTTC CASSTGAGTGTNYGYTF
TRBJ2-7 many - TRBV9 TGTGCCAGCAGCGTAGGGACCGAAGGGACGGGCGAGCAGTACTTC CASSVGTEGTGEQYF
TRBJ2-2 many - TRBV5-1 TGCGCCAGCAGCGGGACCTTAGGGGACACCGGGGAGCTGTTTTTT CASSGTLGDTGELFF
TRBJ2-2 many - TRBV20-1 TGCAGTGCTCAGCCATTGGGGGAGCTACGCACCGGGGAGCTGTTTTTT CSAQPLGELRTGELFF
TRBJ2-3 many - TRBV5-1 TGCGCCAGCAGCGGCGAACCGGGATTTTCGAAAAACTCTTATACGCAGTATTTT CASSGEPGFSKNSYTQYF
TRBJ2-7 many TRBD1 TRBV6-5 TGTGCCAGCAGTTACTCCGGGACAGCCTACGAGCAGTACTTC CASSYSGTAYEQYF
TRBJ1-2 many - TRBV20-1 TGCAGTGCTAGAGATGACGGGGGCCCAGGGGATGGCTACACCTTC CSARDDGGPGDGYTF
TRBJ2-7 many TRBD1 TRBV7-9 TGTGCCAGCAGTTCTCTTGGGACAGGGAGCTCCTACGAGCAGTACTTC CASSSLGTGSSYEQYF
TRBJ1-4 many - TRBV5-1 TGCGCCAGCGGTGAAGGGAATAGGGCTAATGAAAAACTGTTTTTT CASGEGNRANEKLFF
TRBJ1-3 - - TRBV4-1 TGCGCCAGCAGCCAAGAGGCCGGTTCTGGAAACACCATATATTTT CASSQEAGSGNTIYF
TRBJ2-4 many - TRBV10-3 TGTGCCACTCCGGGAGTAGCCAAAAACATTCAGTACTTC CATPGVAKNIQYF
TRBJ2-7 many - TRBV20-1 TGCAGTGCTCAGACAGGCTACGAGCAGTACTTC CSAQTGYEQYF
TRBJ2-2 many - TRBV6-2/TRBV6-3 TGTGCCAGCAGGGGACAGGAGCTGTTTTTT CASRGQELFF
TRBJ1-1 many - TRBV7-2 TGTGCCAGCAGCTTAGAGGGTTTTCTAGAAGCTTTCTTT CASSLEGFLEAFF
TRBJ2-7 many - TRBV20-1 TGCAGTGCTAGCGGTCAGGGGCCCGAGCAGTACTTC CSASGQGPEQYF
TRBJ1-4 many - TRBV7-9 TGTGCCAGCAGCGGAAGGGTTAATGAAAAACTGTTTTTT CASSGRVNEKLFF
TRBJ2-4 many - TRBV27 TGTGCCAGCAGTACCGGTACGGGCAAAAACATTCAGTACTTC CASSTGTGKNIQYF
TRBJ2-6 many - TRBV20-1 TGCAGTGCTGGGACCCAAATGTCTGGGGCCAACGTCCTGACTTTC CSAGTQMSGANVLTF
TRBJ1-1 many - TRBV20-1 TGCAGTGCTAGAGAGACCGGTATCCCGAACACTGAAGCTTTCTTT CSARETGIPNTEAFF
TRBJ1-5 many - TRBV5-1 TGCGCCAGCAGCCCGGAGGGGTATAGCAATCAGCCCCAGCATTTT CASSPEGYSNQPQHF
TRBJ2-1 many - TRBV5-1 TGCGCCAGTCGCGTGGGGAATTCCTACAATGAGCAGTTCTTC CASRVGNSYNEQFF
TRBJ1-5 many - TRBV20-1 TGCAGTGCTCAGGGACACCACCAATATAGCAATCAGCCCCAGCATTTT CSAQGHHQYSNQPQHF
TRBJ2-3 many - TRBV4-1 TGCGCCAGCAGCCAGGTATCCTTCACAGATACGCAGTATTTT CASSQVSFTDTQYF
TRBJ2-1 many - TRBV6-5 TGTGCCAGCAGTTATGGGGCGATATCTAATGAGCAGTTCTTC CASSYGAISNEQFF
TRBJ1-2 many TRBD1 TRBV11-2 TGTGCCAGCAGCTCAGGGACAGGGGGCGATGGCTACACCTTC CASSSGTGGDGYTF